This TCR beta chain was identified in a study of cytomegalovirus exposure and HLA in healthy donors. Trimming stripped 3 bases from V and 2 bases from J, with 8 bases between. Germline V gives CDR1 MNHNS, CDR2 SASEGT. The CDR3 runs to 13 residues. Use of 60 Vbeta and 13 Jbeta primers characterized the PCR. Only in-frame clones appear in the TCRdb table, and some are missing; sequencing was by immunoSEQ multiplex PCR. Of 95,000 to 100,000 clones listed, 76% were seen once; the top ten hold roughly 2%. This TCR was sampled from a man between 40 and 49 years old in good health and CMV-seronegative. Specimen: PBMCs. V and J are TRBV6-1 and TRBJ2-7, with no clear D. The CDR3 loop is CASSDRLTYEQYF. The CDR3 bases are TGTGCCAGCAGTGACAGGTTAACCTACGAGCAGTACTTC.